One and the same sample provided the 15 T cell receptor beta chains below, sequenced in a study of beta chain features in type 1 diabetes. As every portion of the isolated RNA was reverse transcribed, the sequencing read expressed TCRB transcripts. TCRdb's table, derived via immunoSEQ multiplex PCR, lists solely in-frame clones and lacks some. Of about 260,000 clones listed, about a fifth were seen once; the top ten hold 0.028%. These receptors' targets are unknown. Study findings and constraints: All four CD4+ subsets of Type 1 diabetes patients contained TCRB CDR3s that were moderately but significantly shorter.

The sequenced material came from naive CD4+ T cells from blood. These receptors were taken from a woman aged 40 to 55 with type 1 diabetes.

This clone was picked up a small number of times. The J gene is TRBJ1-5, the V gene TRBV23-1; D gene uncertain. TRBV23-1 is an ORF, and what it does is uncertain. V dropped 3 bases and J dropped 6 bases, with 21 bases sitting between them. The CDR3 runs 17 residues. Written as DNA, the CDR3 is TGCGCCAGCAGTCAGAACAAGCGGACGGAGAAAACTCAGCCCCAGCATTTT. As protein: CASSQNKRTEKTQPQHF.

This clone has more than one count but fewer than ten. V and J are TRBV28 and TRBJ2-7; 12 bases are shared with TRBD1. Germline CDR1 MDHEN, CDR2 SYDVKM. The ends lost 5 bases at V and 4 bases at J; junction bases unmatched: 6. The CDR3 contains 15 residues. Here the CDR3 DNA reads TGTGCCAGCAGTGAGCTGGGACAGGGGGCATACGAGCAGTACTTC. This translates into CASSELGQGAYEQYF.

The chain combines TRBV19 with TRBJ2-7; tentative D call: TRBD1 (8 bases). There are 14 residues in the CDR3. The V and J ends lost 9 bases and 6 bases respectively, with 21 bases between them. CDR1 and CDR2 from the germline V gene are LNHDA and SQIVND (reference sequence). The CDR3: CASAWGGQAAEQYF. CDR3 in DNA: TGTGCCAGCGCCTGGGGGGGACAGGCTGCCGAGCAGTACTTC.

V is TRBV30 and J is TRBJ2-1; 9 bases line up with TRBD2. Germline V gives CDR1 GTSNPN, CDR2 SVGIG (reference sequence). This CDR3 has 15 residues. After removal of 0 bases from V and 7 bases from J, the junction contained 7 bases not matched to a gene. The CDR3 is CAWSVGAGGGNEQFF. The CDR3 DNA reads TGTGCCTGGAGTGTCGGAGCGGGAGGAGGGAATGAGCAGTTCTTC. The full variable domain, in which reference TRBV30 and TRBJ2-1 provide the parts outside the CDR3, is SQTIHQWPATLVQPVGSPLSLECTVEGTSNPNLYWYRQAAGRGLQLLFYSVGIGQISSEVPQNLSASRPQDRQFILSSKKLLLSDSGFYLCAWSVGAGGGNEQFFGPGTRLTVL.

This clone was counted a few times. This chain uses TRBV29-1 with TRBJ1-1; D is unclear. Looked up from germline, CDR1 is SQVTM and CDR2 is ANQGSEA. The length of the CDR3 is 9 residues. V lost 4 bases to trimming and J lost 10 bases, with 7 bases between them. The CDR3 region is CSVGEGAFF. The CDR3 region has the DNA TGCAGCGTTGGGGAGGGAGCTTTCTTT. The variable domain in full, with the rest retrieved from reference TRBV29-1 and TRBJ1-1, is SAVISQKPSRDICQRGTSLTIQCQVDSQVTMMFWYRQQPGQSLTLIATANQGSEATYESGFVIDKFPISRPNLTFSTLTVSNMSPEDSSIYLCSVGEGAFFGQGTRLTVV.

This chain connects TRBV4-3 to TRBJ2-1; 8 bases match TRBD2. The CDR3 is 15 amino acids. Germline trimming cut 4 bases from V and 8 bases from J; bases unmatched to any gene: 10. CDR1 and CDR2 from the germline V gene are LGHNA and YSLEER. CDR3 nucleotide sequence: TGCGCCAGCAGCCTCCTATCGGGGGGGCCGGATGAGCAGTTCTTC. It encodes CASSLLSGGPDEQFF.

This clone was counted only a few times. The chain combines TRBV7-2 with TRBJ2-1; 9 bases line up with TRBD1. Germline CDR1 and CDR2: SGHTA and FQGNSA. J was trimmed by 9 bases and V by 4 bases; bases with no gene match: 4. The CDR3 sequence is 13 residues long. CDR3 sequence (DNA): TGTGCCAGCAGCTCCTTGACAGGGGGTGAGCAGTTCTTC. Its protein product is CASSSLTGGEQFF.

As DNA, the CDR3 is TGTGCCAGCAGACAGAACTATGGCTACACCTTC. It encodes CASRQNYGYTF. The chain employs TRBV2 and TRBJ1-2; D gene uncertain. The CDR3 is 11 amino acids. V was trimmed by 6 bases and J by 2 bases, leaving 4 bases between them. Germline V gene lookup returns CDR1 SNHLY and CDR2 FYNNEI.

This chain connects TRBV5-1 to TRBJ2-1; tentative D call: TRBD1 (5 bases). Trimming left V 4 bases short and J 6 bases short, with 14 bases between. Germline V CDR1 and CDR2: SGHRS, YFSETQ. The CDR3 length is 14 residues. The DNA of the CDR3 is TGCGCCAGCAGCCCCCCTGACAGTCCCAATGAGCAGTTCTTC. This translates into CASSPPDSPNEQFF.

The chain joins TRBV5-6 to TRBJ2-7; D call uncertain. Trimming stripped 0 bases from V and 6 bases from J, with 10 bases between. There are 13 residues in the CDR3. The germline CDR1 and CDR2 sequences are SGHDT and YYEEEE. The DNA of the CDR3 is TGTGCCAGCAGCTTGGGCACCGTAGCCGAGCAGTACTTC. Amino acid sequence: CASSLGTVAEQYF.

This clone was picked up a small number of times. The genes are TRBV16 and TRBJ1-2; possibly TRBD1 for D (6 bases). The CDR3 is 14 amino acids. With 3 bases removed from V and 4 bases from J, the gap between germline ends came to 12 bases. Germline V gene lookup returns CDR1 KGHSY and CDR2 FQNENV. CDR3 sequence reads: CASSQDRGGYGYTF. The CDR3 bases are TGTGCCAGCAGCCAGGACAGAGGTGGCTATGGCTACACCTTC.

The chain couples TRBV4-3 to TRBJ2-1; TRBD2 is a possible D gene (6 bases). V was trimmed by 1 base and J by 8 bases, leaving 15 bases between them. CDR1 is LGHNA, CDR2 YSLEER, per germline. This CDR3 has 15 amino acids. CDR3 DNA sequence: TGCGCCAGCAGCCAAGGACCTAGCGTCGGGGATGAGCAGTTCTTC. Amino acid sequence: CASSQGPSVGDEQFF.

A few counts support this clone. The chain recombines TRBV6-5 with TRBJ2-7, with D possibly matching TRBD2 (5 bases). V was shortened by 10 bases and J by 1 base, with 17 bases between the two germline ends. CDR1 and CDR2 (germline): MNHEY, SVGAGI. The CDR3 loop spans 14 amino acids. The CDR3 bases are TGTGCCACCGCTGGGTCCGGAGGATCCTACGAGCAGTACTTC. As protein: CATAGSGGSYEQYF.

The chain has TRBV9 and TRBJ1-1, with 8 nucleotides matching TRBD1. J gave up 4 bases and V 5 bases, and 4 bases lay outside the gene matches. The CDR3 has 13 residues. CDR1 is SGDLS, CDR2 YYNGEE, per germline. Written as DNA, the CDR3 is TGTGCCAGCAGTGATACAGGGGGCACTGAAGCTTTCTTT. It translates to CASSDTGGTEAFF.

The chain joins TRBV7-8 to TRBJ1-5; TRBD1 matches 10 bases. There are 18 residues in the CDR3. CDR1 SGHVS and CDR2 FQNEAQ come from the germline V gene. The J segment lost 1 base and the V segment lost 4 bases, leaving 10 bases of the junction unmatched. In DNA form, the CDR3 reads TGTGCCAGCAGCTCCCAGCCGGGACAGGGGATAAGCAATCAGCCCCAGCATTTT. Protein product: CASSSQPGQGISNQPQHF.